A single sample is the source of the 17 T cell receptor beta chains below, sequenced in a study of neurological immune-mediated disorders. MiXCR, applied by TCRdb to the 5' RACE reads, yields one record per CDR3 protein. The sample records tens of thousands of distinct CDR3 sequences, around 4.7% being singletons. The specimen was PBMCs. These TCRs come from a woman in her forties or fifties with multiple sclerosis.

This clonotype was detected only a few times. The CDR3 bases are TGTGCCAGCAACCCGGGACAGGGTTTCTATGGCTACACCTTC. Translation: CASNPGQGFYGYTF. The rearrangement uses TRBV3-1 and TRBJ1-2; TRBD1 matches at 9 bases. This CDR3 spans 14 amino acids. In germline, CDR1 is LGHDT, CDR2 YNNKEL (reference sequence). V gave up 7 bases and J gave up 4 bases; unmatched junction bases: 7.

This clonotype was counted at least ten times. A read error may produce the germline difference seen at one junction end. The rearrangement joins TRBV2 to TRBJ2-7; TRBD1 or TRBD2 may be the D gene (5 bases each). Germline assignment: CDR1 SNHLY and CDR2 FYNNEI. The CDR3 contains 14 residues. CDR3 protein: CASSVWGPSNEQYF. CDR3 DNA sequence: TGTGCCAGCAGTGTATGGGGACCCTCCAACGAGCAGTACTTC.

This clonotype was counted many times. The chain joins TRBV12-3 or TRBV12-4 to TRBJ2-4; D is unclear. The length of the CDR3 is 14 residues. Deletions cut 7 bases from V and 0 bases from J, with 10 bases between. The CDR3 DNA follows: TGTGCCAGCACTAAGATCGAAGCCAAAAACATTCAGTACTTC. Translating gives CASTKIEAKNIQYF.

As for this clonotype: This may be a read error, as it is one base from a much larger clone. The rearrangement uses TRBV20-1 and TRBJ1-1; D unclear. The CDR3 sequence is 16 residues long. Germline CDR1 DFQATT, CDR2 SNEGSKA (reference sequence). Trimming took off 0 bases at V and 8 bases at J, with 22 bases between the two ends. The CDR3 sequence: CSARDNSGKLMQEAFF. In DNA, the CDR3 is TGCAGTGCTAGAGATAATTCGGGAAAGTTGATGCAAGAAGCTTTCTTT.

This clonotype appeared many times. The J gene is TRBJ2-4, the V gene TRBV24-1, with a tentative D call TRBD1 (6 bases). The germline V and J ends were trimmed by 4 bases and 4 bases, with 13 bases remaining between them. CDR3 length: 15 amino acids. CDR1 is KGHDR and CDR2 is SFDVKD in the germline V gene. DNA for the CDR3: TGTGCCACCAGTGACCGGACAGAGGGAAAAAACATTCAGTACTTC. Encoded protein: CATSDRTEGKNIQYF.

In its sample, this clonotype was seen many times. The V gene is TRBV3-1, the J gene TRBJ2-5; D not resolved. V lost 6 bases, J lost 3 bases, and 11 bases lay in between. This CDR3 contains 13 residues. CDR1 and CDR2 from the germline V gene are LGHDT and YNNKEL (reference sequence). The CDR3 bases are TGTGCCAGCAGAAAGAATGGGGAAGAGACCCAGTACTTC. It translates to CASRKNGEETQYF.

Many counts were recorded for this clonotype. The junction does not match germline at one end; this may be a read error. The J gene is TRBJ1-6, the V gene TRBV2, with 8 nucleotides matching TRBD1. This CDR3 spans 13 amino acids. Germline V gene sequence: CDR1 SNHLY, CDR2 FYNNEI. DNA for the CDR3: TGTGCCAGCAGGGCAGGGGGCCAGTCACCCCTCAACTTT. Its translation: CASRAGGQSPLNF.

For the CDR3, the DNA is TGTGCCAGCAGCCGGGAGGGATTAGAGCAGTACTTC. This sequence encodes CASSREGLEQYF. V gene TRBV7-2 combines with J gene TRBJ2-7; 8 bases are a match to TRBD2. Germline assignment: CDR1 SGHTA and CDR2 FQGNSA. V gave up 5 bases and J gave up 7 bases; unmatched junction bases: 4. The CDR3 has 12 amino acids.

The gene calls are TRBV30 and TRBJ1-4; D might be TRBD1 (5 bases). The V gene lost 4 bases and the J gene lost 3 bases, with 9 bases spanning the gap. CDR3 size: 13 residues. CDR1 is GTSNPN and CDR2 is SVGIG in the germline V gene (reference sequence). The CDR3 coding sequence is TGTGCCTGGAACGGGGACCCTAATGAAAAACTGTTTTTT. Its translation is CAWNGDPNEKLFF.

This clonotype was seen at least ten times. The J gene is TRBJ2-5, the V gene TRBV12-3 or TRBV12-4; weak D call: TRBD1 (6 bases). V lost 7 bases and J lost 2, with 29 bases in between. The CDR3 totals 19 residues. CDR3 protein: CASISDGGAGLEEQETQYF. The DNA of the CDR3 is TGTGCCAGCATATCGGATGGGGGCGCGGGCCTGGAGGAACAAGAGACCCAGTACTTC.

At least ten counts were recorded for this clonotype. This chain connects TRBV5-1 to TRBJ1-1, with unresolved D. V lost 1 base to trimming and J lost 0 bases, with 7 bases between them. Germline V gene lookup returns CDR1 SGHRS and CDR2 YFSETQ. The CDR3 consists of 14 residues. CDR3 coding DNA: TGCGCCAGCAGCTTGTTCGAGATGAACACTGAAGCTTTCTTT. Encoded protein: CASSLFEMNTEAFF. Full variable domain (rest looked up from reference TRBV5-1 and TRBJ1-1): KAGVTQTPRYLIKTRGQQVTLSCSPISGHRSVSWYQQTPGQGLQFLFEYFSETQRNKGNFPGRFSGRQFSNSRSEMNVSTLELGDSALYLCASSLFEMNTEAFFGQGTRLTVV.

The sample holds many counts of this clonotype. The rearrangement joins TRBV5-6 to TRBJ2-4; maybe TRBD1 (6 bases). The V end lost 2 bases, the J end lost 4 bases, and 10 bases lay between the germline ends. CDR3 length equals 14 residues. Germline CDR1 reads SGHDT; CDR2 reads YYEEEE. In DNA form, the CDR3 reads TGTGCCAGCAGCTTATGGACAGTGAAAAACATTCAGTACTTC. Amino acid sequence: CASSLWTVKNIQYF.

As concerns this clonotype: A read error is possible here, since a much larger clone lies one base away. The rearrangement joins TRBV6-5 to TRBJ2-3; tentatively, D is TRBD2 (5 bases). CDR3 length: 15 residues. Germline CDR1 and CDR2: MNHEY and SVGAGI. The CDR3 nucleotides read TGTGTCAGCAGCCAGAGACCCGGGGTTTCAGATACGCAGTATTTT. Its translation is CVSSQRPGVSDTQYF.

This clonotype was observed at least ten times. V is TRBV7-2 and J is TRBJ2-7, with no clear D. The germline CDR1 and CDR2 sequences are SGHTA and FQGNSA. The CDR3 consists of 11 residues. Between the trimmed V and J ends, which lost 5 bases and 7 bases, there was a span of 9 bases. The CDR3: CASSQYGEQYF. The CDR3, as DNA: TGTGCCAGCAGCCAGTACGGAGAGCAGTACTTC.

This clonotype came up many times. The CDR3 region is CASRDSQETQYF. The CDR3 coding sequence is TGTGCCAGCAGGGACAGCCAAGAGACCCAGTACTTC. The chain combines TRBV7-9 with TRBJ2-5; D may be TRBD1 (6 bases). Germline values: CDR1 SEHNR, CDR2 FQNEAQ (reference sequence). CDR3 size: 12 residues. Trimming stripped 6 bases from V and 1 base from J, with 6 bases between. Looking up the rest from reference TRBV7-9 and TRBJ2-5 gives the full variable domain: DTGVSQNPRHKITKRGQNVTFRCDPISEHNRLYWYRQTLGQGPEFLTYFQNEAQLEKSRLLSDRFSAERPKGSFSTLEIQRTEQGDSAMYLCASRDSQETQYFGPGTRLLVL.

This clonotype was found a few times. The chain employs TRBV5-1 and TRBJ1-1; D call uncertain. The V end lost 5 bases, the J end lost 6 bases, and 11 bases lay between the germline ends. The CDR3 spans 12 residues. CDR1 SGHRS and CDR2 YFSETQ come from the germline V gene. CDR3 in amino acids: CASRGTGPEAFF. CDR3 in DNA: TGCGCCAGCAGAGGCACCGGACCTGAAGCTTTCTTT.

This clonotype was detected many times. This chain links TRBV12-3 or TRBV12-4 with TRBJ1-2; the D gene is possibly TRBD1 (5 bases). Between the trimmed V and J ends, which lost 5 bases and 9 bases, there was a span of 16 bases. CDR3 length: 13 residues. The CDR3 nucleotides are TGTGCCAGCAGTAGACAGTCGCAAGATAGCTACACCTTC. Its translation is CASSRQSQDSYTF.